These T cell receptor beta chains were read from a single sample in a study of T cell responses to AZD1222 COVID-19 vaccine. Generated by immunoSEQ multiplex PCR, the TCRdb table keeps only in-frame clones and is missing some. This table holds about 120,000 clones, about 90% found once. The source material was peripheral blood, sampled on day 0 of AZD1222 vaccination. The source of these receptors is an adult in good health. Both conserved end residues are part of each CDR3. A D gene is named only where the DNA matches it firmly. Size tells how often a clone was seen (once, few, many) or the class of an expanded clone, and some rows leave it out.

abundance	v_gene	j_gene	d_gene	CDR3nt	CDR3aa
once	TRBV6-5	TRBJ1-1	-	TGTGCCAGCAGTTACTCGGGGCGGGACACTGAAGCTTTCTTT	CASSYSGRDTEAFF
-	TRBV9	TRBJ1-1	-	TGTGCCAGCAGCGTAGGAGGGGGTAGCACTGAAGCTTTCTTT	CASSVGGGSTEAFF
-	TRBV28	TRBJ2-7	-	TGTGCCAGCAGTGGAGGGTTGTACGAGCAGTACTTC	CASSGGLYEQYF
-	TRBV30	TRBJ1-2	-	TGTGCCTGGAGTGTACCGTTGCAGGGCGACTATGGCTACACCTTC	CAWSVPLQGDYGYTF
-	TRBV4-1	TRBJ2-3	-	TGCGCCAGCAGCCAAGGAAGCACCCTGGCTAGCCCAGATACGCAGTATTTT	CASSQGSTLASPDTQYF
-	TRBV2	TRBJ2-5	TRBD2	TGTGCCAGCGGCGCGGGAGCGGGAGAGACCCAGTACTTC	CASGAGAGETQYF
-	TRBV10-1	TRBJ2-1	-	TGCGCCAGCAGTGAGCTCGGGGGTAGCCGATTCTCCTACAATGAGCAGTTCTTC	CASSELGGSRFSYNEQFF
-	TRBV9	TRBJ2-1	-	TGTGCCAGCAGCCCCCCGGGGGCCGCTTATATCCACAATGAGCAGTTCTTC	CASSPPGAAYIHNEQFF
-	TRBV29-1	TRBJ2-7	-	TGCAGCGTTGTTGTGGGGGGTTACGAGCAGTACTTC	CSVVVGGYEQYF
once	TRBV7-8	TRBJ1-5	-	TGTGCCAGCAGCTTAGGAGGTGGCCGCAATCAGCCCCAGCATTTT	CASSLGGGRNQPQHF
once	TRBV6-5	TRBJ2-2	-	TGTGCCAGCAGTCGACAGGGAGGTTCCGGGGAGCTGTTTTTT	CASSRQGGSGELFF
-	TRBV28	TRBJ2-1	-	TGTGCCAGCAGTCGAGGCTATGAGCAGTTCTTC	CASSRGYEQFF
-	TRBV3-1/TRBV3-2	TRBJ2-7	-	TGTGCCAGCAGCCTCCGGGACAAACCCTACGAGCAGTACTTC	CASSLRDKPYEQYF
-	TRBV11-3	TRBJ2-1	TRBD2	TGTGCCAGCAGCCCCTCCAGCGGGAGGGAAAACAATGAGCAGTTCTTC	CASSPSSGRENNEQFF
-	TRBV4-1	TRBJ2-2	-	TGCGCCAGCAGCCAAAGATTCGGACATGCGGGGAACACCGGGGAGCTGTTTTTT	CASSQRFGHAGNTGELFF
-	TRBV2	TRBJ1-2	-	TGTGCCAGCAGTGAGTCCGGGTATGGCTACACCTTC	CASSESGYGYTF
-	TRBV2	TRBJ1-6	-	TGTGCCAGCAGTGATGGGGGGACGGCGCGGGTGGTTTCACCCCTCCACTTT	CASSDGGTARVVSPLHF
-	TRBV7-3	TRBJ2-5	-	TGTGCCAGCAGCTTAACGGGGGGCGCGGAGACCCAGTACTTC	CASSLTGGAETQYF
-	TRBV7-6	TRBJ2-3	TRBD1	TGTGCCAGCAGCTTTTTAGGACAGGGGTCGAATACGCAGTATTTT	CASSFLGQGSNTQYF
-	TRBV20-1	TRBJ2-3	TRBD2	TGCAGTGCTAGTTTCGCTAGCGGGGTCGCGGATACGCAGTATTTT	CSASFASGVADTQYF
-	TRBV27	TRBJ1-2	-	TGTGCCAGCAGTTTATCGTGGACCAACGTGGGCTATGGCTACACCTTC	CASSLSWTNVGYGYTF
-	TRBV10-1	TRBJ2-1	-	TGCGCCAGCAGTGTGGAGTACTACAATGAGCAGTTCTTC	CASSVEYYNEQFF
-	TRBV19	TRBJ2-1	-	TGTGCCAGTAGTACCGGGGGAGTCAATGAGCAGTTCTTC	CASSTGGVNEQFF
-	TRBV29-1	TRBJ1-1	-	TGCAGCGTCTGGAGGGGTGGGTCTGAAGCTTTCTTT	CSVWRGGSEAFF
once	TRBV7-2	TRBJ2-2	-	TGTGCCAGCAGCCCTAGGGCCCGCACCGGGGAGCTGTTTTTT	CASSPRARTGELFF
-	TRBV5-6	TRBJ2-7	-	TGTGCCAGCAGCCCCTGGGGGGGCGGCTCCTACGAGCAGTACTTC	CASSPWGGGSYEQYF
once	TRBV6-5	TRBJ1-1	TRBD1	TGTGCCAGCAGTTCCGTCAGGGGGCGAGCTTTCTTT	CASSSVRGRAFF
-	TRBV3-1/TRBV3-2	TRBJ2-1	-	TGTGCCAGCAGCGACTCCAGCTCCTACAATGAGCAGTTCTTC	CASSDSSSYNEQFF